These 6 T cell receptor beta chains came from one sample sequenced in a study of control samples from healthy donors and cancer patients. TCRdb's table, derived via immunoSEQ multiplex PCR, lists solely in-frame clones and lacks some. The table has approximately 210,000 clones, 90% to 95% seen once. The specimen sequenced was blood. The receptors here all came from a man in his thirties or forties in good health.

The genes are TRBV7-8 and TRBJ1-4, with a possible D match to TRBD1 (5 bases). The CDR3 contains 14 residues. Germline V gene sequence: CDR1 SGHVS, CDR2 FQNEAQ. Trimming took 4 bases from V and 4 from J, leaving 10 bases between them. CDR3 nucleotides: TGTGCCAGCAGCTCAACCGGGGGTAATGAAAAACTGTTTTTT. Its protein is CASSSTGGNEKLFF.

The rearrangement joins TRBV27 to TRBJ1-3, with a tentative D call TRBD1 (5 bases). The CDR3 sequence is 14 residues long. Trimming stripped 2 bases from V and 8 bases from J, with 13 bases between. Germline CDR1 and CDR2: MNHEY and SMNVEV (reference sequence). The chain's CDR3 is CASSLRGARDTIYF. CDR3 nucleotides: TGTGCCAGCAGTTTACGAGGGGCGCGAGACACCATATATTTT.

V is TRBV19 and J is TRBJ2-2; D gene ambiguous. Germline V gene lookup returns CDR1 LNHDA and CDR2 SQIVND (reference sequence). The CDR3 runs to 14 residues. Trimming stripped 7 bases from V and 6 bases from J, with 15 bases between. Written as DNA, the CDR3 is TGTGCCAGTACTTCAATTGTTTATCCCGGGGAGCTGTTTTTT. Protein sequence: CASTSIVYPGELFF.

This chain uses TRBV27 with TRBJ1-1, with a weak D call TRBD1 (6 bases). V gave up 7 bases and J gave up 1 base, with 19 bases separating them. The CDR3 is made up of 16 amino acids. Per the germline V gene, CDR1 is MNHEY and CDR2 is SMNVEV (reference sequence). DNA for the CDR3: TGTGCCAGCACCAAGACAGGCCAGCTTTGGAACACTGAAGCTTTCTTT. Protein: CASTKTGQLWNTEAFF.

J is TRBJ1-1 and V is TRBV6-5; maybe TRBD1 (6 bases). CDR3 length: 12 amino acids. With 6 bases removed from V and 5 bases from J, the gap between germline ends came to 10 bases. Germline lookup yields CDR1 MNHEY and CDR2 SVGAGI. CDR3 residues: CASRGRGTEAFF. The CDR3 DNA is TGTGCCAGCAGGGGGAGGGGGACTGAAGCTTTCTTT.

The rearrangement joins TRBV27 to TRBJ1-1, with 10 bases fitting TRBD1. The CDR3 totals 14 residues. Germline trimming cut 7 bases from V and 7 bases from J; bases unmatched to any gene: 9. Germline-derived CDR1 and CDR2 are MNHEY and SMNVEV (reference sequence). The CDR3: CASKFGTGENEAFF. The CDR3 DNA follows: TGTGCCAGCAAATTTGGGACAGGGGAGAATGAAGCTTTCTTT.